A single sample gave rise to the 25 T cell receptor beta chains below, sequenced in a study of cytomegalovirus exposure and HLA in healthy donors. Only in-frame clones appear in the TCRdb table, and some are missing; sequencing was by immunoSEQ multiplex PCR. The sample shows under 250,000 clones, less than 90% of them seen only once. The source material was PBMCs. The receptor source for this set is a woman aged 18-29 years in good health and CMV-seronegative.

The chain uses TRBV6-1 and TRBJ1-3; perhaps TRBD1 as D (5 bases). The CDR3 has 14 amino acids. Germline CDR1 reads MNHNS; CDR2 reads SASEGT. V gave up 6 bases and J gave up 0 bases, with 9 bases separating them. As DNA, the CDR3 is TGTGCCAGCAGCAGGGTCAACTCTGGAAACACCATATATTTT. Protein sequence: CASSRVNSGNTIYF.

The gene calls are TRBV6-5 and TRBJ1-2, with 8 nucleotides matching TRBD1. With 6 bases clipped from V and 1 base from J, the junction kept 4 bases outside the gene matches. Germline V gives CDR1 MNHEY, CDR2 SVGAGI. This CDR3 has 14 residues. CDR3 coding DNA: TGTGCCAGCAGATTGGACAGGGATAACTATGGCTACACCTTC. It is translated as CASRLDRDNYGYTF.

The rearrangement joins TRBV27 to TRBJ2-1; D not certain. The CDR3 consists of 17 residues. Germline lookup yields CDR1 MNHEY and CDR2 SMNVEV (reference sequence). Trimming removed 2 bases from V and 2 bases from J, with 16 bases in between. CDR3 bases: TGTGCCAGCAGTTTAAAGCCTGGAGTTGGGACCTACAATGAGCAGTTCTTC. Residues: CASSLKPGVGTYNEQFF.

The genes are TRBV5-1 and TRBJ2-1; perhaps TRBD1 as D (6 bases). V lost 0 bases to trimming and J lost 6 bases, with 7 bases between them. This CDR3 contains 13 residues. Germline V lookup: CDR1 SGHRS, CDR2 YFSETQ. This CDR3 is CASSLGGPNEQFF. CDR3 nucleotides: TGCGCCAGCAGCTTGGGGGGGCCCAATGAGCAGTTCTTC.

The chain couples TRBV6-6 to TRBJ1-2; the match to TRBD1 covers 7 bases. The CDR3 is 15 residues long. Germline V gene lookup returns CDR1 MNHNY and CDR2 SVGAGI (reference sequence). The junction had 11 bases not matched to a gene; V was cut back by 6 bases and J by 4 bases. CDR3 sequence (DNA): TGTGCCAGCAGCGCCCGGGACAGCTCGAGCTATGGCTACACCTTC. Translating gives CASSARDSSSYGYTF.

J is TRBJ2-5 and V is TRBV10-2; D is possibly TRBD1 (5 bases). The CDR3 is made up of 13 amino acids. The V and J ends lost 3 bases and 2 bases respectively, with 7 bases between them. Germline values: CDR1 WSHSY, CDR2 SAAADI. The CDR3 spells CASSDSGQETQYF. CDR3 in DNA: TGCGCCAGCAGTGACTCAGGGCAAGAGACCCAGTACTTC.

The chain joins TRBV6-5 to TRBJ2-2; TRBD2 matches 8 bases. The CDR3 has 15 residues. The V and J ends lost 5 bases and 4 bases, in that order; junction bases with no gene match: 6. Germline CDR1 and CDR2: MNHEY and SVGAGI. CDR3 amino acids: CASSPHGGGTGELFF. The DNA of the CDR3 is TGTGCCAGCAGTCCCCACGGGGGGGGCACCGGGGAGCTGTTTTTT.

This chain joins TRBV10-3 and TRBJ1-5; 9 nucleotides align to TRBD1. Per germline, CDR1 ENHRY and CDR2 SYGVKD. V dropped 4 bases and J dropped 5; count of bases not matched to a gene: 3. The CDR3 runs 14 residues. The DNA of the CDR3 is TGTGCCATCAGTGGGGACAGGGCAGATCAGCCCCAGCATTTT. Protein: CAISGDRADQPQHF.

J is TRBJ2-3 and V is TRBV27; D remains ambiguous. From germline, CDR1 is MNHEY and CDR2 SMNVEV (reference sequence). V was clipped by 2 bases and J by 0 bases, with 6 bases between them. The CDR3 covers 14 residues. CDR3 sequence (DNA): TGTGCCAGCAGTTTAGCCCCCAGCACAGATACGCAGTATTTT. It specifies CASSLAPSTDTQYF.

The J gene is TRBJ1-2, the V gene TRBV28; D unresolved. The CDR3 extends over 17 amino acids. Trimming took off 2 bases at V and 6 bases at J, with 22 bases between the two ends. The V gene's germline CDR1 is MDHEN and CDR2 SYDVKM. Written as DNA, the CDR3 is TGTGCCAGCAGTTTAGTCATTAAGCCGGGATTACAAGATGGCTACACCTTC. Protein sequence: CASSLVIKPGLQDGYTF.

The genes are TRBV7-9 and TRBJ2-7, with TRBD1 identical over 7 bases. CDR1 is SEHNR, CDR2 FQNEAQ, per germline (reference sequence). The CDR3 spans 13 residues. V was pared by 5 bases and J by 3 bases, with 4 bases of the junction left unmatched. In nucleotides, the CDR3 is TGTGCCAGCAGCGCTAGGGACAGCTACGAGCAGTACTTC. Its translation is CASSARDSYEQYF.

The chain combines TRBV7-6 with TRBJ1-4; a possible D gene is TRBD1 (5 bases). The V end was cut by 4 bases, the J end by 8 bases, with 11 bases between. Looked up from germline, CDR1 is SGHVS and CDR2 is FNYEAQ. The CDR3 covers 13 residues. The CDR3 spells CASSWGIYEKLFF. As DNA, the CDR3 is TGTGCCAGCAGCTGGGGGATTTACGAAAAACTGTTTTTT.

The V call is TRBV27, the J call TRBJ2-3, with 9 bases matching TRBD2. CDR3 length: 16 amino acids. V shed 2 bases and J 6 bases; nucleotides not matched to a gene: 9. Per the germline V gene, CDR1 is MNHEY and CDR2 is SMNVEV (reference sequence). The CDR3 coding sequence is TGTGCCAGCAGTTTAACGTTAGCGGGAGTTTCCGATACGCAGTATTTT. This codes for CASSLTLAGVSDTQYF.

This rearrangement joins TRBV7-8 to TRBJ2-3; D uncertain. CDR1 is SGHVS, CDR2 FQNEAQ, per germline. The CDR3 length is 11 residues. With 8 bases removed from V and 4 bases from J, the gap between germline ends came to 7 bases. The DNA for the CDR3 is TGTGCCAGCCGAGAAGCAGATACGCAGTATTTT. As protein: CASREADTQYF.

The genes are TRBV7-8 and TRBJ1-1, with D perhaps matching TRBD1 (5 bases). From germline, CDR1 is SGHVS and CDR2 FQNEAQ. The CDR3 has 14 amino acids. Trimming took 6 bases from V and 2 from J, leaving 13 bases between them. CDR3: CASSSGGTNTEAFF. The CDR3 region has the DNA TGTGCCAGCAGTTCGGGGGGGACCAACACTGAAGCTTTCTTT.

The chain employs TRBV19 and TRBJ1-1, with TRBD1 matching 7 bases. CDR3 length equals 14 residues. V was pared by 4 bases and J by 1 base, with 3 bases of the junction left unmatched. Per germline, CDR1 LNHDA and CDR2 SQIVND (reference sequence). The CDR3 coding sequence is TGTGCCAGTAGTACCGGGACAGCGAACACTGAAGCTTTCTTT. Protein: CASSTGTANTEAFF. The full variable domain, with the rest looked up from reference TRBV19 and TRBJ1-1, is DGGITQSPKYLFRKEGQNVTLSCEQNLNHDAMYWYRQDPGQGLRLIYYSQIVNDFQKGDIAEGYSVSREKKESFPLTVTSAQKNPTAFYLCASSTGTANTEAFFGQGTRLTVV.

The chain employs TRBV7-6 and TRBJ1-1; D gene uncertain. Germline assignment: CDR1 SGHVS and CDR2 FNYEAQ. Trimming shortened V by 5 bases and J by 0 bases, and 7 bases separated the two germline ends. The CDR3 spans 13 residues. For the CDR3, the DNA is TGTGCCAGCAGCGGCGAAATGAACACTGAAGCTTTCTTT. Its translation: CASSGEMNTEAFF.

The V gene is TRBV7-3, the J gene TRBJ1-1, with a weak D call TRBD1 (6 bases). Trimming pared 6 bases from V and 5 bases from J, leaving 19 bases between. Germline CDR1 reads SGHTA; CDR2 reads FQGTGA. The CDR3 covers 15 residues. CDR3 sequence reads: CASRANGGRRTEAFF. The CDR3 DNA sequence: TGTGCCAGCAGGGCCAATGGGGGGCGCAGGACTGAAGCTTTCTTT.

The chain has TRBV29-1 and TRBJ1-4, with D uncertain. The CDR3 runs 11 residues. Trimming cost V 6 bases and J 0 bases, with 2 bases left between them. Germline values: CDR1 SQVTM, CDR2 ANQGSEA. CDR3 nucleotides: TGCAGCGTAACAACTAATGAAAAACTGTTTTTT. Translation: CSVTTNEKLFF.

In its sample, this clone was seen many times. This rearrangement joins TRBV10-2 to TRBJ1-1; 8 nucleotides line up with TRBD1. The germline gives CDR1 WSHSY, CDR2 SAAADI. The CDR3 spans 16 residues. V lost 3 bases and J lost 0; bases outside the gene matches: 6. The chain's CDR3 is CASSDPGGKMNTEAFF. In nucleotides, the CDR3 is TGCGCCAGCAGTGACCCAGGGGGCAAGATGAACACTGAAGCTTTCTTT.

The chain uses TRBV11-2 and TRBJ2-7, with TRBD1 as a possible D gene (6 bases). Germline values: CDR1 SGHAT, CDR2 FQNNGV. V was clipped by 6 bases and J by 3 bases, with 21 bases between them. CDR3 size: 16 residues. The CDR3 sequence: CASRVAGTSAYYEQYF. The CDR3 DNA is TGTGCCAGCAGGGTCGCTGGGACATCAGCTTACTACGAGCAGTACTTC.

This chain connects TRBV13 to TRBJ2-1; no clear D. CDR3 length: 15 amino acids. Trimming took 0 bases from V and 2 from J, leaving 8 bases between them. Germline CDR1 reads PRHDT; CDR2 reads FYEKMQ (reference sequence). CDR3 bases: TGTGCCAGCAGCTTAGGCCGGTCCGCCTACAATGAGCAGTTCTTC. Protein sequence: CASSLGRSAYNEQFF.

V usage is TRBV6-5 and J usage is TRBJ1-3, with 8 bases that match TRBD1. The trim removed 0 bases at V and 3 bases at J, leaving 4 bases unmatched. There are 16 residues in the CDR3. CDR1 MNHEY and CDR2 SVGAGI come from the germline V gene. In DNA, the CDR3 is TGTGCCAGCAGTTACTCCCGCACAGGGGGTGGAAACACCATATATTTT. It yields the protein CASSYSRTGGGNTIYF.

The chain joins TRBV7-9 to TRBJ1-3; D not resolved. The CDR3 spans 17 residues. The V end lost 2 bases, the J end lost 0 bases, and 14 bases lay between the germline ends. Germline CDR1 SEHNR, CDR2 FQNEAQ (reference sequence). The CDR3: CASSLLASLSSGNTIYF. CDR3 coding DNA: TGTGCCAGCAGCTTACTTGCCAGTCTGAGCTCTGGAAACACCATATATTTT.

V and J are TRBV6-7 and TRBJ1-1; D is unresolved. TRBV6-7 is an ORF for which the function is uncertain. Trimming pared 6 bases from V and 2 bases from J, leaving 10 bases between. This CDR3 is built from 13 residues. DNA of the CDR3: TGTGCCAGCAGGAATAAGGGTAACACTGAAGCTTTCTTT. Translating it yields CASRNKGNTEAFF.